This T cell receptor beta chain was sequenced during a study of blood T cell repertoires in COVID-19 (dated by TCRdb to about 2020). About the full investigation: Collaborator samples came from the United States, Italy and Spain and covered acute and convalescent phases of COVID-19. The prospective study material was composed of cDNA or gDNA derived from T cells, B-cell-depleted T cells, or PBMCs. Subjects who had been exposed to COVID-19, were actively infected with it, or had recovered from it provided the deeply sampled blood TCRbeta repertoires that made up the dataset. The repertoires were released in a freely available public database meant as a resource for research on the immune response to SARS-CoV-2. Samples were obtained from the ongoing ImmuneRACE study (first 160 participants) and from 1,254 subjects provided by 6 global collaborators. Nearly every sample came with metadata listing a de-identified subject ID, COVID-19 status, age in years and sex. Where available, HLA class I and class II types were taken from metadata supplied by the sample provider and were not determined by assay-based typing. What the research found in general, with its limitations: How much clinical and demographic metadata was included differed by source and by participant, and the metadata was provided uncurated.

Notes on this clone: The antigen it binds to is not known. No qualities accompany the bases; no much larger clone lies one base away.

Whole blood was collected in K2EDTA tubes by collaborating institutions according to the institutions' own protocols. Collaborator samples were shipped for TCRbeta analysis as frozen whole blood, isolated PBMCs, or DNA extracted from either sample type. The V end loses 5 bases and the J end loses 4 bases, and a stretch of 8 bases separates them. The CDR3 runs 12 amino acids, cysteine and phenylalanine included. Only the CDR3 DNA is retained, 36 bases long and in frame from the first base. CDR1 and CDR2 are drawn from the germline V gene: MDHEN, SYDVKM. TCRbeta CDR3 regions were amplified from genomic DNA by means of the immunoSEQ Assay, a bias-controlled multiplex PCR. The source study handled its data this way. The number of nucleated cells in each sample was estimated by amplification of reference gene primers within the assay. To quantify the absolute abundance of each unique TCRbeta CDR3 rearrangement, sequence reads were collapsed and filtered. Productive Simpson clonality was computed per sample as the square root of Simpson's diversity index over productive rearrangements. TCRdb re-hosts the immuneACCESS table, in-frame sequences only. Its copies lack some clones; in the studies checked, an unresolved V gene accounts for under half of them, and the cause for the rest is not known. The DNA was the basis for D and trimming; V, J and clone size are from that table. This sample comprises 200,000 to 250,000 clones, around 86% of them detected only once. The ten biggest clones cover 10% to 15% of the sample.

Sequenced material: peripheral blood. The receptor chain draws on TRBV28 and TRBJ1-2, with the D segment identity uncertain. The sequence derives from a man older than 75 with acute or convalescent COVID-19. The DNA reads TGTGCCAGCAGTCCGTCGAGCTATGGCTACACCTTC. Protein translation: CASSPSSYGYTF.